This is a list of T cell receptor beta chains from one sample in a study of blood T cell repertoires in COVID-19. Libraries were prepared by immunoSEQ multiplex PCR; TCRdb keeps only in-frame clonotypes and omits some of them. The sample gives roughly 110,000 clones, 85% of which show up once; about 13% is in the top ten. Sequenced sample: peripheral blood. These receptor sequences come from a human donor in a cohort sampled during active COVID-19. Both conserved end residues are part of each CDR3. D genes are given only for firm matches. A row's size may be missing; if present it is once, few, many or a size class.

J gene: TRBJ2-5
V gene: TRBV10-3
clone size: NA
D gene: TRBD2
CDR3 DNA: TGTGCCACAAGAACCGTGGGCGGGGGAGAGACCCAGTACTTC
CDR3 protein: CATRTVGGGETQYF

J gene: TRBJ2-3
V gene: TRBV7-3
clone size: NA
D gene: TRBD1
CDR3 DNA: TGTGCCAGCAGCGCCGCTGGGACAGGGGGTCTAGATACGCAGTATTTT
CDR3 protein: CASSAAGTGGLDTQYF

J gene: TRBJ1-5
V gene: TRBV3-1/TRBV3-2
clone size: NA
D gene: NA
CDR3 DNA: TGTGCCAGCAGCCAAGTCGTTCAGGGTCAGCCCCAGCATTTT
CDR3 protein: CASSQVVQGQPQHF

J gene: TRBJ2-3
V gene: TRBV24-1
clone size: NA
D gene: TRBD2
CDR3 DNA: TGTGCCACCAGTGATCCCGCGCCGGGGGGTCGGGCAGATACGCAGTATTTT
CDR3 protein: CATSDPAPGGRADTQYF

J gene: TRBJ1-5
V gene: TRBV7-8
clone size: NA
D gene: TRBD1
CDR3 DNA: TGTGCCAGCAGTTTGGGATACAGGGGAAAACCCCAGCATTTT
CDR3 protein: CASSLGYRGKPQHF

J gene: TRBJ1-2
V gene: TRBV28
clone size: NA
D gene: TRBD1
CDR3 DNA: TGTGCCAGCAGTTTATCCCCACAGGGGGGAGGCTACACCTTC
CDR3 protein: CASSLSPQGGGYTF

J gene: TRBJ2-2
V gene: TRBV10-1
clone size: NA
D gene: NA
CDR3 DNA: TGCGCCAGCAGTAAACAGAGGAACACCGGGGAGCTGTTTTTT
CDR3 protein: CASSKQRNTGELFF

J gene: TRBJ2-1
V gene: TRBV2
clone size: NA
D gene: NA
CDR3 DNA: TGTGCCAGCAGTCAGACAGACAATGAGCAGTTCTTC
CDR3 protein: CASSQTDNEQFF

J gene: TRBJ2-7
V gene: TRBV7-2
clone size: few
D gene: TRBD1
CDR3 DNA: TGTGCCAGCAGCTTAGGGGTGGGACAGGGTCTCTACGAGCAGTACTTC
CDR3 protein: CASSLGVGQGLYEQYF

J gene: TRBJ1-1
V gene: TRBV28
clone size: NA
D gene: NA
CDR3 DNA: TGTGCCAGCAGTTTGAGGACAGCAATGAACACTGAAGCTTTCTTT
CDR3 protein: CASSLRTAMNTEAFF

J gene: TRBJ1-1
V gene: TRBV6-2/TRBV6-3
clone size: NA
D gene: TRBD1
CDR3 DNA: TGTGCCAGCAGTCGACAGGGCATGAACACTGAAGCTTTCTTT
CDR3 protein: CASSRQGMNTEAFF

J gene: TRBJ2-1
V gene: TRBV7-8
clone size: NA
D gene: TRBD2
CDR3 DNA: TGTGCCAGCAGCAAAATGGCGGGGGGAGGTGAGCAGTTCTTC
CDR3 protein: CASSKMAGGGEQFF

J gene: TRBJ1-2
V gene: TRBV6-2/TRBV6-3
clone size: NA
D gene: TRBD1
CDR3 DNA: TGTGCCAGCAGTACTCCGGGACAGGGATATGGCTACACCTTC
CDR3 protein: CASSTPGQGYGYTF

J gene: TRBJ1-5
V gene: TRBV23-1
clone size: once
D gene: NA
CDR3 DNA: TGCGCCCTTTGGGCAGCCCCCAATCGGACCCAGCATTTT
CDR3 protein: CALWAAPNRTQHF

J gene: TRBJ1-5
V gene: TRBV19
clone size: NA
D gene: NA
CDR3 DNA: TGTGCCAGTAGTATAGGCAGGGGAAACCAGCCCCAGCATTTT
CDR3 protein: CASSIGRGNQPQHF

J gene: TRBJ2-1
V gene: TRBV5-1
clone size: NA
D gene: TRBD1
CDR3 DNA: TGCGCCAGCAGCCAGCTACAGGGGGCGCGGAATGAGCAGTTCTTC
CDR3 protein: CASSQLQGARNEQFF

J gene: TRBJ1-5
V gene: TRBV19
clone size: NA
D gene: TRBD1
CDR3 DNA: TGTGCCAGTAGCAGTACCCAGGGGACAGGTAATAGCAATCAGCCCCAGCATTTT
CDR3 protein: CASSSTQGTGNSNQPQHF

J gene: TRBJ2-7
V gene: TRBV7-6
clone size: NA
D gene: TRBD1
CDR3 DNA: TGTGCCAGCAGCTCTGAGACAGGGTCAGGCTACGAGCAGTACTTC
CDR3 protein: CASSSETGSGYEQYF

J gene: TRBJ1-2
V gene: TRBV28
clone size: NA
D gene: NA
CDR3 DNA: TGTGCCAGCAGTTCGTTTACACAGATCTATGGCTACACCTTC
CDR3 protein: CASSSFTQIYGYTF

J gene: TRBJ1-1
V gene: TRBV5-1
clone size: NA
D gene: TRBD1
CDR3 DNA: TGCGCCAGCAGCCACCTACGGACAGGGGAGAACACTGAAGCTTTCTTT
CDR3 protein: CASSHLRTGENTEAFF

J gene: TRBJ2-6
V gene: TRBV19
clone size: NA
D gene: NA
CDR3 DNA: TGTGCCACTCAACAGGGATCCGGGGCCAACGTCCTGACTTTC
CDR3 protein: CATQQGSGANVLTF

J gene: TRBJ2-3
V gene: TRBV5-1
clone size: NA
D gene: TRBD2
CDR3 DNA: TGCGCCAGCAGCTTGGGGCGGGGGGATCGCCGTTCCACAGATACGCAGTATTTT
CDR3 protein: CASSLGRGDRRSTDTQYF

J gene: TRBJ2-5
V gene: TRBV6-5
clone size: NA
D gene: NA
CDR3 DNA: TGTGCCAGCAGTTCGGTTCAGGCTACAGAGACCCAGTACTTC
CDR3 protein: CASSSVQATETQYF

J gene: TRBJ2-1
V gene: TRBV28
clone size: NA
D gene: TRBD2
CDR3 DNA: TGTGCCAGCAGTTTGCCGGGGGGATACAATGAGCAGTTCTTC
CDR3 protein: CASSLPGGYNEQFF

J gene: TRBJ2-7
V gene: TRBV9
clone size: NA
D gene: NA
CDR3 DNA: TGTGCCAGCAGCGCGGGGGACTCCCCAAGCTCCTACGAGCAGTACTTC
CDR3 protein: CASSAGDSPSSYEQYF

J gene: TRBJ1-5
V gene: TRBV24-1
clone size: NA
D gene: NA
CDR3 DNA: TGTGCCACCAGTGATCCCGACACCTACAATCAGCCCCAGCATTTT
CDR3 protein: CATSDPDTYNQPQHF

J gene: TRBJ2-7
V gene: TRBV6-5
clone size: once
D gene: NA
CDR3 DNA: TGTGCCAGCAGTTACCAGGACAATGCCTACGAGCAGTACTTC
CDR3 protein: CASSYQDNAYEQYF

J gene: TRBJ2-3
V gene: TRBV5-4
clone size: NA
D gene: TRBD2
CDR3 DNA: TGTGCCAGCAGCTTGGGAAGAGCGGGGCTCACAGATACGCAGTATTTT
CDR3 protein: CASSLGRAGLTDTQYF

J gene: TRBJ1-1
V gene: TRBV29-1
clone size: once
D gene: NA
CDR3 DNA: TGCAGCGTTGAACGGGGGTGGAACACTGAAGCTTTCTTT
CDR3 protein: CSVERGWNTEAFF

J gene: TRBJ2-5
V gene: TRBV7-6
clone size: few
D gene: TRBD2
CDR3 DNA: TGTGCCAGCAGCTTAAAGCTAGCGGGGGACAGGCACCAGTACTTC
CDR3 protein: CASSLKLAGDRHQYF

J gene: TRBJ1-4
V gene: TRBV7-6
clone size: NA
D gene: TRBD1
CDR3 DNA: TGTGCCAGCAGCTTGATTAGGGGACAGGCTTCCAGCGGTAATGAAAAACTGTTTTTT
CDR3 protein: CASSLIRGQASSGNEKLFF

J gene: TRBJ2-2
V gene: TRBV2
clone size: NA
D gene: NA
CDR3 DNA: TGTGCCAGCGGGGGGACAGTTTTTAACACCGGGGAGCTGTTTTTT
CDR3 protein: CASGGTVFNTGELFF

J gene: TRBJ2-1
V gene: TRBV28
clone size: NA
D gene: TRBD1
CDR3 DNA: TGTGCCAGCAGATCCGGGACAGGGTTCTACAATGAGCAGTTCTTC
CDR3 protein: CASRSGTGFYNEQFF

J gene: TRBJ2-1
V gene: TRBV3-1/TRBV3-2
clone size: NA
D gene: NA
CDR3 DNA: TGTGCCAGCAGCCAAGGGGCGCTACCCTACAATGAGCAGTTCTTC
CDR3 protein: CASSQGALPYNEQFF

J gene: TRBJ1-6
V gene: TRBV28
clone size: NA
D gene: TRBD1
CDR3 DNA: TGTGCCAGCAGCCAGGGGGCTTCACCCCTCCACTTT
CDR3 protein: CASSQGASPLHF

J gene: TRBJ2-2
V gene: TRBV7-2
clone size: NA
D gene: TRBD2
CDR3 DNA: TGTGCCAGCAGCTCCACTAGCGGGGGGGGCGGGGAGCTGTTTTTT
CDR3 protein: CASSSTSGGGGELFF

J gene: TRBJ1-3
V gene: TRBV7-9
clone size: NA
D gene: NA
CDR3 DNA: TGTGCCAGCAGCTTGGGCTTTAGGATCTCTGGAAACACCATATATTTT
CDR3 protein: CASSLGFRISGNTIYF

J gene: TRBJ1-1
V gene: TRBV6-2/TRBV6-3
clone size: NA
D gene: TRBD1
CDR3 DNA: TGTGCCAGCAGTTATGTCCCGGGAACCAGGGGGGCTTTCTTT
CDR3 protein: CASSYVPGTRGAFF

J gene: TRBJ2-1
V gene: TRBV5-1
clone size: NA
D gene: NA
CDR3 DNA: TGCGCCAGCAGCCCGGGGGACCAGCCGGTCAATGAGCAGTTCTTC
CDR3 protein: CASSPGDQPVNEQFF

J gene: TRBJ2-7
V gene: TRBV4-3
clone size: few
D gene: TRBD1
CDR3 DNA: TGCGCCAGCAGCCAAGACAGGGGGCCCTACGAGCAGTACTTC
CDR3 protein: CASSQDRGPYEQYF

J gene: TRBJ2-1
V gene: TRBV7-2
clone size: NA
D gene: TRBD2
CDR3 DNA: TGTGCCAGCAGCTTAGCGCGGGGGTCTGAGCAGTTCTTC
CDR3 protein: CASSLARGSEQFF

J gene: TRBJ2-7
V gene: TRBV29-1
clone size: NA
D gene: TRBD2
CDR3 DNA: TGCAGCGTGGCGGGACTAAGCTCTTACGAGCAGTACTTC
CDR3 protein: CSVAGLSSYEQYF

J gene: TRBJ1-2
V gene: TRBV2
clone size: few
D gene: TRBD1
CDR3 DNA: TGTGCCAGCCGGACAGGGACCGGCTACACCTTC
CDR3 protein: CASRTGTGYTF

J gene: TRBJ1-4
V gene: TRBV7-2
clone size: NA
D gene: NA
CDR3 DNA: TGTGCCAGCAGCTTAGCCTATGAAAAACTGTTTTTT
CDR3 protein: CASSLAYEKLFF

J gene: TRBJ1-3
V gene: TRBV12-3/TRBV12-4
clone size: few
D gene: NA
CDR3 DNA: TGTGCCAGCAGCCCATCTGGAAACACCATATATTTT
CDR3 protein: CASSPSGNTIYF

J gene: TRBJ2-1
V gene: TRBV5-1
clone size: once
D gene: NA
CDR3 DNA: TGCGCCAGCAGTAACCTGATAGAAAATGAGCAGTTCTTC
CDR3 protein: CASSNLIENEQFF

J gene: TRBJ1-5
V gene: TRBV5-5
clone size: NA
D gene: TRBD1
CDR3 DNA: TGTGCCAGCAGTACGACAGGGACCCAGCCCCAGCATTTT
CDR3 protein: CASSTTGTQPQHF

J gene: TRBJ1-6
V gene: TRBV6-5
clone size: NA
D gene: TRBD1
CDR3 DNA: TGTGCCAGCAGTTATACGGACAGGGATTCACCCCTCCACTTT
CDR3 protein: CASSYTDRDSPLHF

J gene: TRBJ1-1
V gene: TRBV9
clone size: NA
D gene: TRBD1
CDR3 DNA: TGTGCCAGCAGCGTAGGACAGGGTCTGAACACTGAAGCTTTCTTT
CDR3 protein: CASSVGQGLNTEAFF

J gene: TRBJ1-2
V gene: TRBV7-8
clone size: NA
D gene: NA
CDR3 DNA: TGTGCCAGCAGCTCTCGACAACTGGACTATGGCTACACCTTC
CDR3 protein: CASSSRQLDYGYTF

J gene: TRBJ1-1
V gene: TRBV3-1/TRBV3-2
clone size: NA
D gene: NA
CDR3 DNA: TGTGCCAGCAGCCAAGGTCCGGTCTTTATCATGAACACTGAAGCTTTCTTT
CDR3 protein: CASSQGPVFIMNTEAFF

J gene: TRBJ1-5
V gene: TRBV30
clone size: NA
D gene: NA
CDR3 DNA: TGTGCCTGGACTTCGGGGTTCGATGCGCCCCAGCATTTT
CDR3 protein: CAWTSGFDAPQHF

J gene: TRBJ2-3
V gene: TRBV24-1
clone size: NA
D gene: NA
CDR3 DNA: TGTGCCACCAGTGGCGGACCTAGCCGCTCAGATACGCAGTATTTT
CDR3 protein: CATSGGPSRSDTQYF

J gene: TRBJ1-2
V gene: TRBV2
clone size: few
D gene: NA
CDR3 DNA: TGTGCCAGCAGTGACGAGAGCAGGGGCTTCTATGGCTACACCTTC
CDR3 protein: CASSDESRGFYGYTF

J gene: TRBJ1-5
V gene: TRBV12-3/TRBV12-4
clone size: NA
D gene: NA
CDR3 DNA: TGTGCCAGCACCGTAACAGGGATTCAGCCCCAGCATTTT
CDR3 protein: CASTVTGIQPQHF

J gene: TRBJ2-3
V gene: TRBV7-2
clone size: NA
D gene: TRBD2
CDR3 DNA: TGTGCCAGCAGCTTAAGGGCTAGCGGGCTCACAGATACGCAGTATTTT
CDR3 protein: CASSLRASGLTDTQYF

J gene: TRBJ1-4
V gene: TRBV15
clone size: NA
D gene: NA
CDR3 DNA: TGTGCCACCGCCTCCATCGGGGGAACGTATGAAAAACTGTTTTTT
CDR3 protein: CATASIGGTYEKLFF

J gene: TRBJ2-7
V gene: TRBV5-1
clone size: NA
D gene: TRBD1
CDR3 DNA: TGCGCCAGCAGCTTGGGGCGGAGTACCGGACAGGGAAGGTACGAGCAGTACTTC
CDR3 protein: CASSLGRSTGQGRYEQYF